This TCR beta chain originates from a study of blood T cell repertoires in COVID-19 (dated by TCRdb to the early 2020s). For the wider study: Samples from collaborators originated in the United States, Italy and Spain and spanned both the acute and convalescent phases of COVID-19. Subjects who had been exposed to COVID-19, were actively infected with it, or had recovered from it provided the deeply sampled blood TCRbeta repertoires that made up the dataset. The repertoires were released in a freely available public database intended as a resource for research on the immune response to SARS-CoV-2. Samples were obtained from the ongoing ImmuneRACE study (first 160 participants) and from some 1,200 subjects provided by 6 global collaborators. Sample metadata almost always included a de-identified subject ID, COVID-19 status, age in years and sex. Where available, HLA class I and class II types were taken from metadata supplied by the sample provider and were not determined by assay-based typing. The prospective study material was composed of cDNA or gDNA derived from T cells, B-cell-depleted T cells, or PBMCs.

What the study reported, not specific to this receptor: Clinical and demographic metadata were provided uncurated, with the amount varying by source and participant.

The collaborating institutions used their own protocols to collect whole blood in K2EDTA tubes. Collaborator samples were shipped for TCRbeta analysis as frozen whole blood, isolated PBMCs, or DNA extracted from either sample type. In regard to this clone: This receptor's antigen is unknown. No base qualities exist here, and no much larger clone lies one base off it.

Measured from the cysteine to the phenylalanine, the CDR3 is 14 residues long. Of the read, only the CDR3 DNA is kept; its 42 bases are in frame from base 1. V is clipped by 5 bases and J by 7 bases, and the sequence between their germline boundaries is 14 bases long. Reading the germline V gene gives CDR1 SGHTA and CDR2 FQGNSA. TCRbeta CDR3 regions were amplified from genomic DNA using the immunoSEQ Assay, a bias-controlled multiplex PCR. The original pipeline was this. Within the assay, amplification of reference gene primers was used to estimate how many nucleated cells each sample contained. Sequence reads were collapsed and filtered to measure the absolute abundance of every unique TCRbeta CDR3 rearrangement. For each sample, productive Simpson clonality was calculated by taking the square root of Simpson's diversity index across productive rearrangements. The table comes from immuneACCESS by way of TCRdb, which keeps in-frame sequences with V and J called. Part of the clones is missing from these tables; in studies checked, under half for an unresolved V gene and the rest for unknown reasons. That table supplies the V and J calls and clone size; D and trimming were determined from the DNA. The sample table contains more than 300,000 clones; only one count was recorded for 86% of them. The top ten constitute roughly 1.6% of the sample.

The clonotype originates from a woman aged 50 to 60 with acute or convalescent COVID-19. The rearranged chain carries TRBV7-2 and TRBJ1-4; TRBD1 is perhaps the D gene, given 5 matching bases. Sequencing was carried out using peripheral blood. CDR3 protein: CASSPGGVSEKLFF. Read as DNA, the sequence is TGTGCCAGCAGCCCGGGGGGGGTTAGTGAAAAACTGTTTTTT.